This TCR beta chain stems from a study of T-cell memory formation after mild COVID-19. CDR3 length: 15 residues. Germline V gene lookup returns CDR1 ENHRY and CDR2 SYGVKD. With 3 bases clipped from V and 5 bases from J, the junction kept 3 bases outside the gene matches. TCRdb analysed the 5' RACE reads with MiXCR anew, one entry per CDR3 protein. The data hold some 410,000 distinct CDR3 sequences, with 23% observed a single time. The study, taken as a whole, reports: Clonal second-wave expansions that peaked on day 37 had unconfirmed SARS-CoV-2 specificity.

A word on this clonotype: The target antigen is unknown.

The source is an adult woman who had mild COVID-19 (a few samples of this study predate the infection). Cell type and time point are not known. Sample: PBMCs or a T cell subset sorted from them (not recorded which). The V and J genes are TRBV10-3 and TRBJ2-2; 10 nucleotides align to TRBD1. In nucleotides, the CDR3 is TGTGCCATCAGTGACCAGGACAGGGGGACCGGGGAGCTGTTTTTT. Encoded protein: CAISDQDRGTGELFF.